This TCR beta chain was identified in a study of T cells in Graves' hyperthyroidism and ophthalmopathy. The germline gives CDR1 SGDLS, CDR2 YYNGEE. Losses at the gene ends were 1 base for V and 7 bases for J; bases not matched to a gene: 1. CDR3 size: 13 residues. TCR beta CDR3 region amplification was performed from RNA transcripts. HTBI primers drove first-round RT-PCR of the TCR CDR3. TCRdb re-called the multiplex PCR reads with MiXCR, one entry per CDR3 protein. The table has over 550,000 distinct CDR3 sequences, over 15% seen once. Those with hyperthyroidism were 18 to 65 years old, newly diagnosed, and ill for under 2 months. General observations from the study: Ophthalmopathy was separated from stable hyperthyroidism by a 13 V-J model. Peripheral blood also featured most of the thyroid clonotypes expanded above 0.001. Before onset, ophthalmopathy was predicted by the model a median roughly six months earlier.

Regarding this clonotype: What it binds is unknown.

The V call is TRBV9, the J call TRBJ2-2, with 7 nucleotides matching TRBD1. The sample comprised blood. This sequence originates from a woman in her late teens or twenties with Graves' hyperthyroidism. The CDR3 sequence: CASSVRGRGELFF. CDR3 nucleotides: TGTGCCAGCAGCGTAAGGGGGCGCGGGGAGCTGTTTTTT.